This record covers a single T cell receptor (beta chain). Its specificity is unknown. The data belong to a study of tumor-infiltrating lymphocytes in localized non-small cell lung cancer. The V gene lost 0 bases and the J gene lost 0 bases, with 11 bases spanning the gap. CDR3 length: 16 amino acids. Germline values: CDR1 SEHNR, CDR2 FQNEAQ (reference sequence). Overall study findings and caveats: Different pieces of the same tissue went to different assays, confounding technical variation with intratumor heterogeneity.

The assay was immunoSEQ multiplex PCR, and TCRdb's table has in-frame clones only and misses some. The repertoire consists of 7,000 to 8,000 clones, with around 77% occurring once and the leading ten covering around 5.3%. This chain uses TRBV7-9 with TRBJ1-2, with D unresolved. The receptor comes from a human donor with non-small cell lung cancer. The sample comprised uninvolved lung tissue not adjacent to the tumor. The DNA for the CDR3 is TGTGCCAGCAGCTTAGCGTCGGGCGGCCCTAACTATGGCTACACCTTC. Residues: CASSLASGGPNYGYTF.